These 12 T cell receptor beta chains came from one sample sequenced in a study of blood T cell repertoires in COVID-19. Sequenced by immunoSEQ multiplex PCR; TCRdb stores in-frame clones only, minus some. The repertoire includes approximately 280,000 clones, approximately 85% of them detected once, and approximately 11% sits in the top ten. Sequenced: peripheral blood. The receptors derive from a woman between 70 and 85 years old with acute or convalescent COVID-19.

The rearrangement uses TRBV3-1 (or the pseudogene TRBV3-2) and TRBJ2-1; possible D gene TRBD1, 6 bases. The germline gives CDR1 LGHDT, CDR2 YNNKEL (reference sequence). The CDR3 extends over 13 amino acids. Between the trimmed V and J ends, which lost 5 bases and 4 bases, there was a span of 9 bases. The CDR3 region is CASSSQGYNEQFF. The CDR3, as DNA: TGTGCCAGCAGCTCACAGGGATACAATGAGCAGTTCTTC.

This chain uses TRBV9 with TRBJ1-1; possibly TRBD1 for D (5 bases). The CDR3 runs to 15 residues. Germline V gene lookup returns CDR1 SGDLS and CDR2 YYNGEE. Between the trimmed V and J ends, which lost 2 bases and 1 base, there was a span of 12 bases. DNA of the CDR3: TGTGCCAGCAGCGTTAACGCAGGGTCGAACACTGAAGCTTTCTTT. Amino acid sequence: CASSVNAGSNTEAFF.

CDR3 residues: CATSDDGWNEQFF. In DNA form, the CDR3 reads TGTGCCACCAGTGATGACGGGTGGAATGAGCAGTTCTTC. V and J are TRBV24-1 and TRBJ2-1; D is ambiguous. Germline V gene data show CDR1 as KGHDR and CDR2 as SFDVKD. The CDR3 has 13 amino acids. V lost 3 bases and J 7 bases, leaving 9 bases between the germline ends.

This clone was recorded many times. The chain couples TRBV6-5 to TRBJ2-2; a possible D gene is TRBD1 (5 bases). V was clipped by 7 bases and J by 3 bases, with 12 bases between them. Looked up from germline, CDR1 is MNHEY and CDR2 is SVGAGI. This CDR3 region has 14 residues. DNA for the CDR3: TGTGCCAGCACGCAGGGTGTCGACACCGGGGAGCTGTTTTTT. Its translation is CASTQGVDTGELFF.

The chain recombines TRBV19 with TRBJ2-1; 10 bases align to TRBD1. The CDR3 runs to 14 residues. Germline V gives CDR1 LNHDA, CDR2 SQIVND (reference sequence). V was clipped by 5 bases and J by 14 bases; unmatched bases: 12. CDR3 region: CASSSTGTGDLKFF. The CDR3 bases are TGTGCCAGTAGTTCCACCGGGACAGGGGATCTAAAGTTCTTC.

In DNA form, the CDR3 reads TGTGCCAGCAGCCAAGAGTGGGCAGGGATAGGCACCGGGGAGCTGTTTTTT. Amino acids: CASSQEWAGIGTGELFF. The rearrangement joins TRBV3-1 (or the pseudogene TRBV3-2) to TRBJ2-2, with D perhaps TRBD1 (5 bases). This CDR3 has 17 residues. With 0 bases removed from V and 4 bases from J, the gap between germline ends came to 15 bases. Per germline, CDR1 LGHDT and CDR2 YNNKEL (reference sequence).

J is TRBJ2-4 and V is TRBV2; 10 positions match TRBD1. V lost 3 bases and J lost 0; bases outside the gene matches: 11. Germline V gene data show CDR1 as SNHLY and CDR2 as FYNNEI. The length of the CDR3 is 19 residues. This CDR3 is CASSDRGAGQGTAKNIQYF. In nucleotides, the CDR3 is TGTGCCAGCAGTGACAGAGGAGCGGGACAGGGGACAGCCAAAAACATTCAGTACTTC. Combining the CDR3 with reference TRBV2 and TRBJ2-4 gives the whole variable domain EPEVTQTPSHQVTQMGQEVILRCVPISNHLYFYWYRQILGQKVEFLVSFYNNEISEKSEIFDDQFSVERPDGSNFTLKIRSTKLEDSAMYFCASSDRGAGQGTAKNIQYFGAGTRLSVL.

The V call is TRBV2, the J call TRBJ1-5; perhaps TRBD1 as D (5 bases). CDR1 and CDR2 from the germline V gene are SNHLY and FYNNEI. V was trimmed by 4 bases and J by 0 bases, leaving 10 bases between them. There are 15 residues in the CDR3. The CDR3 reads CASSGTGYSNQPQHF. The CDR3 DNA is TGTGCCAGCAGTGGAACAGGCTATAGCAATCAGCCCCAGCATTTT.

The chain employs TRBV24-1 and TRBJ1-5; 8 nucleotides match TRBD1. V lost 2 bases to trimming and J lost 4 bases; unmatched junction nucleotides: 6. Germline V gene lookup returns CDR1 KGHDR and CDR2 SFDVKD. CDR3 length equals 16 residues. The CDR3 is CATSDWEDRVNQPQHF. CDR3 DNA: TGTGCCACCAGTGATTGGGAGGACAGGGTGAATCAGCCCCAGCATTTT.

The V and J genes are TRBV3-1 (or the pseudogene TRBV3-2) and TRBJ1-1; possibly TRBD1 for D (6 bases). Trimming removed 4 bases at V and 2 bases at J, with 11 bases between. Germline CDR1 is LGHDT and CDR2 is YNNKEL (reference sequence). The CDR3 is made up of 14 amino acids. The CDR3 DNA reads TGTGCCAGCAGCCCTCGGACAGCCAACACTGAAGCTTTCTTT. This translates into CASSPRTANTEAFF.

This chain joins TRBV5-1 and TRBJ2-1; 9 nucleotides line up with TRBD2. This CDR3 region has 16 residues. Germline CDR1 and CDR2: SGHRS and YFSETQ. The V segment lost 0 bases and the J segment 8 bases; nucleotides outside the gene matches: 9. CDR3 in DNA: TGCGCCAGCAGCTTGGTTACGCGGGGGGGTCTGGATGAGCAGTTCTTC. It translates to CASSLVTRGGLDEQFF.

The chain is built from TRBV3-1 (or the pseudogene TRBV3-2) and TRBJ1-3; D call uncertain. CDR3 length: 14 residues. Looked up from germline, CDR1 is LGHDT and CDR2 is YNNKEL (reference sequence). V lost 1 base and J 3 bases, leaving 7 bases between the germline ends. In DNA form, the CDR3 reads TGTGCCAGCAGCCAAGTCGCAGGTGGAAACACCATATATTTT. This sequence encodes CASSQVAGGNTIYF.